This TCR beta chain came from a study of technical replicates of blood from several donors. Sequenced by immunoSEQ multiplex PCR; TCRdb stores in-frame clones only, minus some. The sample comprises 17,000 or so clones, approximately 89% of which are singletons, and roughly 11% rests with the top ten. Germline V lookup: CDR1 GTSNPN, CDR2 SVGIG (reference sequence). With 7 bases removed from V and 2 bases from J, the gap between germline ends came to 15 bases. The CDR3 covers 14 residues. The TCR was taken from a human donor in good health. Sequenced sample: PBMCs. V is TRBV30 and J is TRBJ1-3; D is undetermined. CDR3 nucleotide sequence: TGTGCCTTCGGGAGGCGGAGGGCTGGAAACACCATATATTTT. Encoded protein: CAFGRRRAGNTIYF.